A selection of T cell receptor beta chains follows, all from one sample in a study of graft-versus-host responses after intestinal transplantation. These receptors lack a known antigen. Sequencing used immunoSEQ multiplex PCR; TCRdb keeps in-frame clones, though not all of them. Of about 120,000 clones in the sample, about 95% were seen once. Material: unstimulated CD8+ T cells sorted from spleen or lymph node cells, obtained before intestinal transplant. These TCRs come from a human donor who received an intestinal transplant. The conserved cysteine and the conserved F or W are not part of the CDR3 here.

>TRBV15|TRBJ2-7
ATSRDRGYEQY
>TRBV9|TRBJ1-2
ASSKQGLENYGYT
>TRBV28|TRBJ2-1
ASSGPSGRWNEQF
>TRBV7-9|TRBJ1-5
ASSLEEDGNQPQH
>TRBV28|TRBJ2-7
ASSFPRTGHSYKQY
>TRBV25-1|TRBJ2-5
ASTSGQETQY
>TRBV2|TRBJ2-7
ASSAPGGKLDEQY
>TRBV6-4|TRBJ1-2
ASSLTAEYRGESGYT
>TRBV7-3|TRBJ2-1
ASSLTSGRSDEQF
>TRBV5-1|TRBJ2-1
ASSQGTSGTYNEQF
>TRBV6-5|TRBJ2-1
ASSYGANNEQF
>TRBV19|TRBJ1-3
ASSIQGIGNTIY
>TRBV5-1|NA
ASSLSGSSYEQY
>TRBV18|TRBJ2-1
ASSSSGAYNEQF
>TRBV5-1|TRBJ2-7
ASSIDSYEQY
>TRBV27|TRBJ2-7
ASNPFDRIYEQY
>TRBV27|TRBJ2-6
ASSSQGAAGANVLT
>TRBV15|TRBJ2-1
ATSGDGGNEQF
>TRBV28|TRBJ1-5
ASSLRGQGNQPQH
>TRBV6-5|TRBJ2-4
ASSVSLAENIQY
>TRBV28|TRBJ2-7
ASSLSRPAGGPYEQY
>TRBV28|TRBJ2-2
ASSIGTWGTGELF
>TRBV4-3|TRBJ2-5
ASSPAGKETQY
>TRBV16|TRBJ1-1
ASSQSTVAEAF
>TRBV28|TRBJ1-3
ASRPGQGRNTIY
>TRBV19|TRBJ1-2
ASSPDSFGYT
>TRBV28|TRBJ2-5
ASSSLEEETQY
>TRBV18|TRBJ2-2
ASSPGTSGPPSTGELF
>TRBV7-2|TRBJ2-7
ASSLSQAVYEQY
>TRBV6-1|TRBJ2-7
ASTSVSYEQY
>TRBV9|TRBJ2-7
ASSGTTYEQY
>TRBV2|TRBJ2-7
ASSDPREGQGAYEQY
>TRBV7-6|TRBJ2-7
ASSSSALGYEQY
>TRBV29-1|TRBJ2-1
SVEGGAGGPRDEQF
>TRBV7-3|TRBJ1-6
ASSLGGGASPLH
>TRBV4-2|TRBJ2-7
ASSQEAGGFYEQY
>TRBV7-3|TRBJ2-7
ASSLAGNRDRAGHEQY
>TRBV28|TRBJ1-5
ASSIWDRDQPQH